These 11 T cell receptor beta chains were sequenced from one sample in a study of T cells in localized non-small cell lung cancer. Some clones are missing from TCRdb's copy, which holds only in-frame ones; the method was immunoSEQ multiplex PCR. The table includes some 1,000 clones, approximately 30% detected once. The source was normal lung tissue next to the tumor, collected before any cancer treatment. Receptor source: a male donor at least 60 years old with stage II lung adenocarcinoma.

The chain's CDR3 is CASSQAGGGQPQHF. CDR3 DNA sequence: TGTGCCAGCTCCCAGGCAGGGGGCGGTCAGCCCCAGCATTTT. The V and J genes are TRBV18 and TRBJ1-5; 8 bases line up with TRBD1. The germline V gene encodes CDR1 KGHSH and CDR2 LQKENI. Trimming cost V 6 bases and J 6 bases; bases outside gene matches: 7. This CDR3 has 14 residues.

V gene TRBV18 combines with J gene TRBJ2-6; D ambiguous. Looked up from germline, CDR1 is KGHSH and CDR2 is LQKENI. Deletions cut 3 bases from V and 2 bases from J, with 8 bases between. The CDR3 has 15 amino acids. The chain's CDR3 is CASSPQAAGANVLTF. The CDR3 nucleotides are TGTGCCAGCTCACCTCAGGCGGCTGGGGCCAACGTCCTGACTTTC.

The table lists this clone with a few counts. This chain connects TRBV12-5 to TRBJ2-1; tentatively, D is TRBD1 (6 bases). This CDR3 comprises 13 residues. V was pared by 7 bases and J by 4 bases, with 11 bases between. Germline V gene sequence: CDR1 LGHNT, CDR2 FRNRAP. The CDR3 is CASEQGGYNEQFF. CDR3 nucleotide sequence: TGTGCTAGTGAGCAAGGGGGATACAATGAGCAGTTCTTC.

The sample holds a few counts of this clone. J is TRBJ2-7 and V is TRBV6-8; unclear D gene. The CDR3 has 13 residues. V dropped 4 bases and J dropped 3 bases, with 10 bases sitting between them. Looked up from germline, CDR1 is MNHGY and CDR2 is SAAAGT. CDR3 sequence (DNA): TGTGCCAGCAGTTGGAATAGTAACTACGAGCAGTACTTC. This encodes CASSWNSNYEQYF.

The genes are TRBV18 and TRBJ1-1, with D possibly being TRBD1 (5 bases). Trimming removed 3 bases at V and 1 base at J, with 12 bases between. The length of the CDR3 is 15 residues. The germline gives CDR1 KGHSH, CDR2 LQKENI. CDR3 protein: CASSPTGRENTEAFF. CDR3 coding DNA: TGTGCCAGCTCACCGACGGGACGGGAGAACACTGAAGCTTTCTTT.

The chain is built from TRBV5-1 and TRBJ2-1; 12 bases are a match to TRBD2. With 6 bases clipped from V and 9 bases from J, the junction kept 13 bases outside the gene matches. The CDR3 contains 16 residues. Per germline, CDR1 SGHRS and CDR2 YFSETQ. CDR3 in DNA: TGCGCCAGCAAAGAAGGCCTAGCGGGAGGGCTCGCTGAGCAGTTCTTC. Translation: CASKEGLAGGLAEQFF.

In this sample, this clone turned up a few times. The V call is TRBV6-8, the J call TRBJ1-1, with TRBD1 matching 11 bases. Germline V gene sequence: CDR1 MNHGY, CDR2 SAAAGT. This CDR3 contains 15 residues. The V gene end was trimmed by 6 bases and the J gene end by 3 bases; junction bases not matched to a gene: 6. CDR3 amino acids: CASSRTGGADTEAFF. The CDR3 bases are TGTGCCAGCAGCCGGACAGGGGGCGCGGACACTGAAGCTTTCTTT.

This clone was found a few times. The chain is built from TRBV6-8 and TRBJ2-6, with D perhaps assigned TRBD1 or TRBD2 (6 bases each). The ends were cut back, 3 bases at V and 2 bases at J, with 11 bases in the middle. Germline V gives CDR1 MNHGY, CDR2 SAAAGT. The CDR3 totals 16 residues. This CDR3 is CASSYGGGTGANVLTF. The CDR3 nucleotides are TGTGCCAGCAGTTATGGAGGGGGAACTGGGGCCAACGTCCTGACTTTC.

Judged by abundance, this clone is large. The chain uses TRBV11-3 and TRBJ2-7; TRBD1 matches at 8 bases. CDR1 SGHNT and CDR2 YENEEA come from the germline V gene. Trimming cost V 6 bases and J 0 bases; bases outside gene matches: 10. CDR3 length: 16 amino acids. The CDR3 reads CASSPLLQGASYEQYF. As DNA, the CDR3 is TGTGCCAGCAGTCCCCTCCTGCAGGGGGCCTCCTACGAGCAGTACTTC.

V and J are TRBV19 and TRBJ1-3; 7 nucleotides align to TRBD1. The germline CDR1 and CDR2 sequences are LNHDA and SQIVND (reference sequence). The CDR3 extends over 16 amino acids. Losses at the gene ends were 5 bases for V and 7 bases for J; bases not matched to a gene: 14. The CDR3 bases are TGTGCCAGTAGTGAACGGGCCCGATCGACAGGGAACACCATATATTTT. Its protein is CASSERARSTGNTIYF.

The rearrangement links TRBV19 to TRBJ2-2; TRBD2 might be the D (7 bases). Germline V lookup: CDR1 LNHDA, CDR2 SQIVND (reference sequence). The CDR3 is 17 residues long. V gave up 7 bases and J gave up 1 base, with 19 bases separating them. The DNA of the CDR3 is TGTGCCAGTACCCAGTGGGGGCTAGCGGTGAACACCGGGGAGCTGTTTTTT. Protein: CASTQWGLAVNTGELFF.